This T cell receptor beta chain is drawn from a study of identical twins. Study-wide findings and caveats: Out-of-frame beta sequences exhibited a weaker degree of excess twin sharing. The authors noted that invariant MAIT and iNKT cells could partly confound zero-insertion analyses. It was out-of-frame TCR alpha sharing in monozygotic twins that models underestimated.

Between the trimmed V and J ends, which lost 8 bases and 0 bases, there was a span of 13 bases. Per germline, CDR1 MNHNS and CDR2 SASEGT. The CDR3 is made up of 14 amino acids. After template switching added a universal primer site, the resulting cDNA carried unique molecular identifiers. TCRdb re-analysed the 5' RACE reads in MiXCR, keeping a single row per CDR3 protein. The sample contains more than 400,000 distinct CDR3 sequences, nearly 15% of which appear only once. This clonotype has a handful of counts. Its specificity is not known. The data were also submitted as part of a second study, on yellow fever vaccine responses in identical twins.

The sequence came from a woman aged 18-29 years in good health. J is TRBJ1-1 and V is TRBV6-1; D not certain. The specimen sequenced was CD4+ T cells sorted from blood. The CDR3 coding sequence is TGTGCCAGCTCGATGGTTCTTTTGAACACTGAAGCTTTCTTT. Residues: CASSMVLLNTEAFF.